This T cell receptor beta chain was recovered during a study of blood T cell repertoires in COVID-19. CDR1 and CDR2 (germline): LNHDA, SQIVND (reference sequence). Germline trimming cut 7 bases from V and 4 bases from J; bases unmatched to any gene: 9. The CDR3 spans 14 residues. The data were produced by immunoSEQ multiplex PCR, yet TCRdb's version contains in-frame clones alone and is incomplete. The table lists 250,000 to 350,000 clones, around 82% of them singletons, with about a sixth in the top ten. Sequenced sample: peripheral blood. The rearrangement joins TRBV19 to TRBJ1-2; 7 bases line up with TRBD1. The clonotype was recovered from a person between 65 and 80 years old with COVID-19, enrolled during active disease. The CDR3 coding sequence is TGTGCCAGTATGACAGGGACGAAGGGCTATGGCTACACCTTC. The encoded protein is CASMTGTKGYGYTF. The full variable domain, in which reference TRBV19 and TRBJ1-2 provide the parts outside the CDR3, is DGGITQSPKYLFRKEGQNVTLSCEQNLNHDAMYWYRQDPGQGLRLIYYSQIVNDFQKGDIAEGYSVSREKKESFPLTVTSAQKNPTAFYLCASMTGTKGYGYTFGSGTRLTVV.